Below, one TCR beta chain is given with its context. Its antigen is as yet unknown. Isolated RNA was reverse transcribed into cDNA used as the sequencing template. Data came from immunoSEQ multiplex PCR; TCRdb stores just in-frame clones and leaves some out. The table records 150,000 to 250,000 clones, over 45% of them present only once. This entry is derived from a study of CD8+ T cells in alopecia areata. Across the study: Treated patients took oral tofacitinib at 5 to 10 mg twice daily. The study, taken as a whole, reports: It was lesional scalp, especially alopecia totalis/universalis, that showed higher clonality than normal scalp.

The CDR3 is made up of 16 amino acids. Deletions cut 4 bases from V and 1 base from J, with 17 bases between. CDR1 and CDR2 from the germline V gene are SGHRS and YFSETQ. Noted treatment: oral pan-JAK inhibitor, 5-10 mg twice daily. The origin of this receptor is a human donor with alopecia areata. Sequenced here: CD4+ T cells sorted from blood, sampled at week 24, from a patient treated with tofacitinib. The genes are TRBV5-1 and TRBJ1-2; no clear D. The CDR3 is CASSPELPAFNYGYTF. CDR3 DNA sequence: TGCGCCAGCAGCCCCGAGCTCCCAGCTTTTAACTATGGCTACACCTTC.